This T cell receptor beta chain derives from a study of response to subunit inactivated influenza vaccine. Whole-study findings and limits: There was a suggestion from the authors that each seasonal influenza vaccination recruits few new T cells.

A note on this clonotype: Antigen: not known.

TCRdb re-called the RT-PCR reads through MiXCR, storing one row per CDR3 protein. The sample consists of about 570,000 distinct CDR3 sequences, around 11% of them appearing once. Sequences were derived from PBMCs from blood, sampled on the day of vaccination. This TCR was sampled from a man aged 50 or older who received an inactivated influenza vaccine.

DNA of the CDR3: TGTGCCAGCAGTTACGTCAGGGGAGGTGGCTACACCTTC. As protein: CASSYVRGGGYTF. This chain joins TRBV6-5 and TRBJ1-2; D possibly corresponds to TRBD1 (6 bases). With 2 bases removed from V and 7 bases from J, the gap between germline ends came to 11 bases. Germline loops: CDR1 MNHEY, CDR2 SVGAGI. This CDR3 spans 13 amino acids.